This TCR beta chain was retrieved from a study of spatial heterogeneity in lung cancer. Study results and limitations: The study estimated approximately 7% alpha and under 15% beta chain coverage of tumor T cells. Within tumors, counts of expanded alpha and beta TCRs tracked tumor mutation counts.

CDR1 is SGHRS, CDR2 YFSETQ, per germline. Unmatched junction bases numbered 7, after V lost 0 bases and J lost 6 bases. The CDR3 length is 16 residues. In TCRdb, the 5' RACE reads were re-called with MiXCR into one record per CDR3 protein. Of 7,800 or so distinct CDR3 sequences in the sample, under 8.5% were seen once. The sample's time point: sample taken at primary tumor resection. In its sample, this clonotype is medium-sized (0.01 to 0.1%). Antigen: not known. Found in a library prepared for alpha chains, this beta chain is an off-target read, and its abundance has little meaning. The clonotype was recovered from a male donor with early-stage non-small cell lung cancer. The chain couples TRBV5-1 to TRBJ2-3; 10 nucleotides align to TRBD2. Sequencing used lung tumor tissue, obtained at surgery. The DNA of the CDR3 is TGCGCCAGCAGCTTGGAGGGAGCGGGAGGGCCGGATACGCAGTATTTT. This translates into CASSLEGAGGPDTQYF. Complete variable domain (other parts from reference TRBV5-1 and TRBJ2-3): KAGVTQTPRYLIKTRGQQVTLSCSPISGHRSVSWYQQTPGQGLQFLFEYFSETQRNKGNFPGRFSGRQFSNSRSEMNVSTLELGDSALYLCASSLEGAGGPDTQYFGPGTRLTVL.